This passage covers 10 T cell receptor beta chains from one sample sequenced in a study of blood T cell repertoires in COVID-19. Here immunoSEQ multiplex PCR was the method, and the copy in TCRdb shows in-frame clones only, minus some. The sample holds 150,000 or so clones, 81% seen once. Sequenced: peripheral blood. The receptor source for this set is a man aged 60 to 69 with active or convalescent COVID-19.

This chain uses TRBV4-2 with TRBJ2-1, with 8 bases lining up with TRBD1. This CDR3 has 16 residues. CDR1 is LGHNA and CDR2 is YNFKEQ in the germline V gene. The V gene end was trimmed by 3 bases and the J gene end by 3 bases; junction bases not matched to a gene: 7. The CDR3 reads CASSQVITGGYNEQFF. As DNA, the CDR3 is TGTGCCAGCAGCCAGGTTATTACAGGGGGCTACAATGAGCAGTTCTTC.

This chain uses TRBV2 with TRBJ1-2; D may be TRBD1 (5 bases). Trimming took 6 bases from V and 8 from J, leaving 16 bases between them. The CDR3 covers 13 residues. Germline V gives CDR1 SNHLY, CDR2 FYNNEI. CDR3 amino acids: CASRVRPGEGYTF. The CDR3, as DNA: TGTGCCAGCAGGGTCCGACCGGGGGAGGGCTACACCTTC.

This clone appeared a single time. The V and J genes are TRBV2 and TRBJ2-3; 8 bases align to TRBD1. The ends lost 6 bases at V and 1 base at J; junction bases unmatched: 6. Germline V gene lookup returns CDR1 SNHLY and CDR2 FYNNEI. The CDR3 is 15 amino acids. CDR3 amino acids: CASSQDRVGTDTQYF. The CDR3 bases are TGTGCCAGCAGCCAGGACAGGGTCGGCACAGATACGCAGTATTTT.

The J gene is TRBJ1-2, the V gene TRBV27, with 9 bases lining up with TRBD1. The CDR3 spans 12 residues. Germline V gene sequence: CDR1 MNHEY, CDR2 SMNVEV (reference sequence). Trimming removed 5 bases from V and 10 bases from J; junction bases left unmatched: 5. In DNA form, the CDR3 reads TGTGCCAGCAGTCCCGGGACAGGGATCTACACCTTC. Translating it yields CASSPGTGIYTF.

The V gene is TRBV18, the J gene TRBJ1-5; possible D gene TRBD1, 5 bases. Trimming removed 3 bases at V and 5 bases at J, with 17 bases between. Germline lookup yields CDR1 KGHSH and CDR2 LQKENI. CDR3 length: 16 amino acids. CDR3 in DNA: TGTGCCAGCTCACCTCAGGGCTCTGGGGGGTATCAGCCCCAGCATTTT. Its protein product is CASSPQGSGGYQPQHF.

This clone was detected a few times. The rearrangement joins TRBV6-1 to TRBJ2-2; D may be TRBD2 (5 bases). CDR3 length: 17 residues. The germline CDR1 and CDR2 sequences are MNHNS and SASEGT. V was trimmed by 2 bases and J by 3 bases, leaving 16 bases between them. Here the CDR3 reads CASSETRVGKHTGELFF. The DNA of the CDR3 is TGTGCCAGCAGTGAAACGCGGGTTGGGAAACACACCGGGGAGCTGTTTTTT.

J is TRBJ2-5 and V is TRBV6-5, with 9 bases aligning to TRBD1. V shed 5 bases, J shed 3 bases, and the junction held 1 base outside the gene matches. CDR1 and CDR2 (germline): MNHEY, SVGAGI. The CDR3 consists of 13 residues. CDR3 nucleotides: TGTGCCAGCAGTAGGACAGGGGAAGAGACCCAGTACTTC. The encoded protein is CASSRTGEETQYF.

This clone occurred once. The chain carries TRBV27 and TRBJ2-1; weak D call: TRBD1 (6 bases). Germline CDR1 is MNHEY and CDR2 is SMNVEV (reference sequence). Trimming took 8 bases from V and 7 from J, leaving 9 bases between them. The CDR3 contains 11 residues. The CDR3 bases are TGTGCCAGCTTGGGGGCGAATGAGCAGTTCTTC. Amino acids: CASLGANEQFF.

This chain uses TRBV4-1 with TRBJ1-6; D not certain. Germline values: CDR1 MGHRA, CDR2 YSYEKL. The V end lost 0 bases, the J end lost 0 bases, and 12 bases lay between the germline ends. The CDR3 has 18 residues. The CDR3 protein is CASSQDSVESSYNSPLHF. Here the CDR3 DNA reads TGCGCCAGCAGCCAAGATTCTGTGGAGAGCTCCTATAATTCACCCCTCCACTTT.

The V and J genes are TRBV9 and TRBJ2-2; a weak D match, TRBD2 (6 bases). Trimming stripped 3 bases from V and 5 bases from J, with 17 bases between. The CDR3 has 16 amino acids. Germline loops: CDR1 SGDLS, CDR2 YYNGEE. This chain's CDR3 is CASSETDGRDTGELFF. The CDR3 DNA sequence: TGTGCCAGCAGCGAAACCGACGGGAGAGATACCGGGGAGCTGTTTTTT.